Listed here are 31 T cell receptor beta chains from one sample, sequenced in a study of blood T cell repertoires in COVID-19. The protocol was immunoSEQ multiplex PCR, while the TCRdb copy is restricted to in-frame clones and leaves out a portion. The repertoire has about 190,000 clones, about 88% of them found once; the top ten carry roughly 3%. Sequenced sample: PBMCs or T cells enriched from blood (not recorded which). The receptors derive from a woman younger than 45 who had recovered from COVID-19.

This chain connects TRBV5-6 to TRBJ2-3; 9 bases align to TRBD1. The ends lost 7 bases at V and 2 bases at J; junction bases unmatched: 8. The CDR3 contains 15 residues. Germline assignment: CDR1 SGHDT and CDR2 YYEEEE. CDR3 residues: CASEYRDRDTDTQYF. The CDR3, as DNA: TGTGCCAGCGAGTACCGGGACAGGGACACAGATACGCAGTATTTT.

This clone has ten or more counts. The chain employs TRBV27 and TRBJ1-6; D remains unclear. Germline CDR1 reads MNHEY; CDR2 reads SMNVEV (reference sequence). The CDR3 runs to 17 residues. V was cut by 5 bases and J by 0 bases, with 14 bases left in between. The CDR3 protein is CASSRRQPSSYNSPLHF. The CDR3 nucleotides are TGTGCCAGCAGTAGAAGACAACCGAGCTCCTATAATTCACCCCTCCACTTT.

This clone was detected only a few times. The chain has TRBV3-1 (or the pseudogene TRBV3-2) and TRBJ2-3; no firm D call. With 4 bases removed from V and 1 base from J, the gap between germline ends came to 9 bases. The germline gives CDR1 LGHDT, CDR2 YNNKEL (reference sequence). The CDR3 is 14 residues long. The CDR3 reads CASSPTGGTDTQYF. The CDR3 DNA reads as TGTGCCAGCAGCCCGACTGGCGGCACAGATACGCAGTATTTT.

The J gene is TRBJ1-4, the V gene TRBV19, with a tentative D call TRBD1 (6 bases). V dropped 3 bases and J dropped 5 bases, with 10 bases sitting between them. CDR3 length equals 14 residues. Looked up from germline, CDR1 is LNHDA and CDR2 is SQIVND (reference sequence). CDR3 nucleotide sequence: TGTGCCAGTAGTATTGGGGGCAGGAATGAAAAACTGTTTTTT. Residues: CASSIGGRNEKLFF. Drawing the rest from reference TRBV19 and TRBJ1-4, the complete variable domain is DGGITQSPKYLFRKEGQNVTLSCEQNLNHDAMYWYRQDPGQGLRLIYYSQIVNDFQKGDIAEGYSVSREKKESFPLTVTSAQKNPTAFYLCASSIGGRNEKLFFGSGTQLSVL.

The chain carries TRBV7-9 and TRBJ2-5, with D perhaps TRBD1 (6 bases). CDR3 length: 15 amino acids. In germline, CDR1 is SEHNR, CDR2 FQNEAQ (reference sequence). V was trimmed by 0 bases and J by 6 bases, leaving 14 bases between them. As DNA, the CDR3 is TGTGCCAGCAGCTTAGCACAGGGAATAGAGAAGACCCAGTACTTC. Its protein product is CASSLAQGIEKTQYF.

The DNA for the CDR3 is TGTGCCAGCAGCTTAACGAAGTCGGCAGGTCCCTACGAGCAGTACTTC. It is translated as CASSLTKSAGPYEQYF. The chain carries TRBV7-3 and TRBJ2-7; D uncertain. Trimming cost V 0 bases and J 2 bases, with 14 bases left between them. Germline V CDR1 and CDR2: SGHTA, FQGTGA. The CDR3 extends over 16 amino acids.

This clone was picked up a small number of times. This chain joins TRBV5-1 and TRBJ2-3, with 7 bases matching TRBD2. This CDR3 has 16 amino acids. Germline-derived CDR1 and CDR2 are SGHRS and YFSETQ. Trimming at V came to 1 base and at J to 1 base, leaving 6 bases not matched to a gene. The CDR3 is CASSLLTGGGTDTQYF. The CDR3 coding sequence is TGCGCCAGCAGCTTGTTAACGGGAGGAGGCACAGATACGCAGTATTTT.

This sequence joins TRBV19 and TRBJ1-1, with TRBD1 matching 7 bases. The CDR3 is made up of 14 amino acids. J gave up 1 base and V 10 bases, and 9 bases lay outside the gene matches. Germline values: CDR1 LNHDA, CDR2 SQIVND (reference sequence). The CDR3: CATSDRQPNTEAFF. The CDR3 DNA sequence: TGTGCCACTTCGGACAGGCAGCCGAACACTGAAGCTTTCTTT. The full variable domain, with the rest looked up from reference TRBV19 and TRBJ1-1, is DGGITQSPKYLFRKEGQNVTLSCEQNLNHDAMYWYRQDPGQGLRLIYYSQIVNDFQKGDIAEGYSVSREKKESFPLTVTSAQKNPTAFYLCATSDRQPNTEAFFGQGTRLTVV.

The rearrangement joins TRBV27 to TRBJ2-7, with TRBD1 matching 10 bases. Germline values: CDR1 MNHEY, CDR2 SMNVEV (reference sequence). The CDR3 totals 15 residues. Losses at the gene ends were 6 bases for V and 4 bases for J; bases not matched to a gene: 9. The CDR3 DNA is TGTGCCAGCAGAGGGACAGGGGTCAAGCGTTACGAGCAGTACTTC. Translation gives CASRGTGVKRYEQYF.

The table lists this clone with a count of one. The J gene is TRBJ2-2, the V gene TRBV5-1; 7 bases are a match to TRBD1. The germline gives CDR1 SGHRS, CDR2 YFSETQ. Trimming removed 5 bases from V and 0 bases from J; junction bases left unmatched: 4. The CDR3 sequence is 15 residues long. CDR3 nucleotide sequence: TGCGCCAGCAGTCGACAGGGCGCGAACACCGGGGAGCTGTTTTTT. Encoded protein: CASSRQGANTGELFF.

The J gene is TRBJ1-6, the V gene TRBV28, with 9 nucleotides matching TRBD1. V dropped 4 bases and J dropped 10; count of bases not matched to a gene: 5. The CDR3 covers 14 residues. In germline, CDR1 is MDHEN, CDR2 SYDVKM. Here the CDR3 reads CASSSPTGGSPLHF. CDR3 DNA: TGTGCCAGCAGTTCCCCGACAGGGGGGTCACCCCTCCACTTT. Full variable domain (rest looked up from reference TRBV28 and TRBJ1-6): DVKVTQSSRYLVKRTGEKVFLECVQDMDHENMFWYRQDPGLGLRLIYFSYDVKMKEKGDIPEGYSVSREKKERFSLILESASTNQTSMYLCASSSPTGGSPLHFGNGTRLTVT.

This rearrangement joins TRBV3-1 (or the pseudogene TRBV3-2) to TRBJ1-3; tentative D call: TRBD1 (5 bases). The germline CDR1 and CDR2 sequences are LGHDT and YNNKEL (reference sequence). Trimming shortened V by 6 bases and J by 0 bases, and 9 bases separated the two germline ends. CDR3 length: 14 amino acids. The CDR3 DNA is TGTGCCAGCAGTTCCCAGGGCTCTGGAAACACCATATATTTT. Amino acids: CASSSQGSGNTIYF.

V and J are TRBV5-1 and TRBJ1-1; D may be TRBD1 (6 bases). CDR3 length: 17 residues. The ends were cut back, 0 bases at V and 1 base at J, with 16 bases in the middle. CDR1 and CDR2 (germline): SGHRS, YFSETQ. DNA of the CDR3: TGCGCCAGCAGCTTGGCGCCGGGCGGCAGGGGGAACACTGAAGCTTTCTTT. Translating it yields CASSLAPGGRGNTEAFF.

The chain combines TRBV19 with TRBJ2-3, with 10 positions matching TRBD1. V trimming: 5 bases; J trimming: 5 bases; junction bases outside the gene matches: 13. CDR3 size: 17 residues. The germline gives CDR1 LNHDA, CDR2 SQIVND (reference sequence). CDR3 protein: CASSSAPGTGAGDTQYF. CDR3 nucleotides: TGTGCCAGTAGTTCGGCCCCCGGGACAGGGGCGGGAGATACGCAGTATTTT.

V is TRBV5-1 and J is TRBJ2-5; 12 bases align to TRBD2. The CDR3 sequence is 18 residues long. Germline CDR1 is SGHRS and CDR2 is YFSETQ. Trimming at V came to 1 base and at J to 2 bases, leaving 9 bases not matched to a gene. The CDR3 region is CASSLPLAGGGIQETQYF. Here the CDR3 DNA reads TGCGCCAGCAGCTTGCCCCTAGCGGGAGGGGGGATTCAAGAGACCCAGTACTTC.

The chain employs TRBV18 and TRBJ2-7, with D possibly being TRBD2 (6 bases). This CDR3 spans 14 amino acids. Germline CDR1 and CDR2: KGHSH and LQKENI. Between the trimmed V and J ends, which lost 1 base and 7 bases, there was a span of 14 bases. The CDR3 coding sequence is TGTGCCAGCTCACCACAACCTACGGCGGGAGAGCAGTACGTC. Residues: CASSPQPTAGEQYV.

This sequence joins TRBV20-1 and TRBJ2-7; D is ambiguous. There are 11 residues in the CDR3. The germline V gene has CDR1 DFQATT and CDR2 SNEGSKA (reference sequence). The V gene lost 5 bases and the J gene lost 3 bases, with 8 bases spanning the gap. In DNA form, the CDR3 reads TGCAGTGCTGCGACTGGCTACGAGCAGTACTTC. It encodes CSAATGYEQYF.

This clone was picked up a small number of times. This chain uses TRBV19 with TRBJ1-2; D possibly corresponds to TRBD1 (6 bases). The CDR3 contains 14 residues. Germline CDR1 reads LNHDA; CDR2 reads SQIVND (reference sequence). Trimming left V 5 bases short and J 4 bases short, with 14 bases between. In nucleotides, the CDR3 is TGTGCCAGTAGTCAGGGGCCGACCTTCTATGGCTACACCTTC. Residues: CASSQGPTFYGYTF. The whole variable domain, filled in from reference TRBV19 and TRBJ1-2, reads DGGITQSPKYLFRKEGQNVTLSCEQNLNHDAMYWYRQDPGQGLRLIYYSQIVNDFQKGDIAEGYSVSREKKESFPLTVTSAQKNPTAFYLCASSQGPTFYGYTFGSGTRLTVV.

This chain links TRBV7-2 with TRBJ2-5; 8 bases are shared with TRBD2. The CDR3 has 16 residues. Germline CDR1 is SGHTA and CDR2 is FQGNSA. V was pared by 1 base and J by 2 bases, with 6 bases of the junction left unmatched. The CDR3, as DNA: TGTGCCAGCAGCTTAGGGAGCGGGAGCGGACAAGAGACCCAGTACTTC. Translated: CASSLGSGSGQETQYF.

The V and J genes are TRBV6-6 and TRBJ1-2; 7 bases align to TRBD1. V gave up 5 bases and J gave up 4 bases; unmatched junction bases: 4. Germline V lookup: CDR1 MNHNY, CDR2 SVGAGI (reference sequence). This CDR3 region has 13 residues. The chain's CDR3 is CASSLRDSYGYTF. CDR3 DNA: TGTGCCAGCAGTCTCCGGGACAGCTATGGCTACACCTTC.

The CDR3 here is CASRLLAGGPYNEQFF. CDR3 sequence (DNA): TGTGCCAGCAGGCTACTAGCGGGAGGTCCCTACAATGAGCAGTTCTTC. The rearrangement links TRBV28 to TRBJ2-1; TRBD2 aligns across 12 bases. CDR3 length equals 16 residues. CDR1 and CDR2 from the germline V gene are MDHEN and SYDVKM. The V segment lost 6 bases and the J segment 2 bases; nucleotides outside the gene matches: 5.

The chain carries TRBV29-1 and TRBJ1-4; D is perhaps TRBD1 (6 bases). Per the germline V gene, CDR1 is SQVTM and CDR2 is ANQGSEA. CDR3 length: 12 amino acids. V lost 7 bases, J lost 5 bases, and 11 bases lay in between. The CDR3 DNA sequence: TGCAGCGCTGGGGACACAAATGAAAAACTGTTTTTT. Its translation is CSAGDTNEKLFF.

The table lists this clone with a few counts. V gene TRBV2 combines with J gene TRBJ1-5, with no clear D. This CDR3 has 15 residues. Trimming took off 3 bases at V and 5 bases at J, with 14 bases between the two ends. Looked up from germline, CDR1 is SNHLY and CDR2 is FYNNEI. The CDR3 loop reads CASSEVQTADQPQHF. As DNA, the CDR3 is TGTGCCAGCAGTGAGGTCCAAACGGCGGATCAGCCCCAGCATTTT.

This chain connects TRBV5-1 to TRBJ1-3; D remains ambiguous. The CDR3 is 16 residues long. Germline lookup yields CDR1 SGHRS and CDR2 YFSETQ. Trimming shortened V by 1 base and J by 0 bases, and 11 bases separated the two germline ends. The CDR3: CASSLSSSVSGNTIYF. The CDR3 DNA sequence: TGCGCCAGCAGCTTGAGTTCCAGTGTCTCTGGAAACACCATATATTTT.

The chain uses TRBV7-8 and TRBJ2-3, with 11 bases lining up with TRBD2. Germline V lookup: CDR1 SGHVS, CDR2 FQNEAQ. CDR3 length equals 16 residues. Trimming cost V 5 bases and J 2 bases; bases outside gene matches: 6. CDR3 DNA sequence: TGTGCCAGCAGCCCCGTAGCGGGGGGGGACACAGATACGCAGTATTTT. Amino acids: CASSPVAGGDTDTQYF.

The chain combines TRBV7-7 with TRBJ1-4, with 9 positions matching TRBD1. This CDR3 is built from 13 residues. CDR1 and CDR2 (germline): SSHAT, FNYEAQ (reference sequence). The DNA of the CDR3 is TGTGCTAGCGGGGACAGGGCAGGAGAAAAACTGTTTTTT. As protein: CASGDRAGEKLFF.

The rearrangement joins TRBV5-1 to TRBJ1-1, with TRBD1 matching 8 bases. The J segment lost 1 base and the V segment lost 4 bases, leaving 9 bases of the junction unmatched. Germline V CDR1 and CDR2: SGHRS, YFSETQ. The CDR3 is made up of 16 amino acids. CDR3 sequence (DNA): TGCGCCAGCAGCACCATCGGGACAGGAGGGAACACTGAAGCTTTCTTT. The encoded protein is CASSTIGTGGNTEAFF. Combining the CDR3 with reference TRBV5-1 and TRBJ1-1 gives the whole variable domain KAGVTQTPRYLIKTRGQQVTLSCSPISGHRSVSWYQQTPGQGLQFLFEYFSETQRNKGNFPGRFSGRQFSNSRSEMNVSTLELGDSALYLCASSTIGTGGNTEAFFGQGTRLTVV.

The chain recombines TRBV6-6 with TRBJ2-5, with 11 bases matching TRBD2. Germline V gives CDR1 MNHNY, CDR2 SVGAGI (reference sequence). V was clipped by 6 bases and J by 2 bases; unmatched bases: 8. This CDR3 spans 16 amino acids. CDR3 loop: CASRKATSGAQETQYF. In DNA, the CDR3 is TGTGCCAGCAGAAAGGCGACTAGCGGGGCTCAAGAGACCCAGTACTTC.

The V and J genes are TRBV7-8 and TRBJ2-5, with D possibly matching TRBD1 (6 bases). The V gene's germline CDR1 is SGHVS and CDR2 FQNEAQ. Between the trimmed V and J ends, which lost 5 bases and 2 bases, there was a span of 15 bases. The CDR3 runs to 15 residues. CDR3 nucleotides: TGTGCCAGCAGCCCCCGGGACACCCCACAAGAGACCCAGTACTTC. It codes for CASSPRDTPQETQYF.

The chain joins TRBV28 to TRBJ1-6; possible D gene TRBD1, 6 bases. Looked up from germline, CDR1 is MDHEN and CDR2 is SYDVKM. This CDR3 contains 14 residues. V lost 4 bases and J lost 9, with 13 bases in between. CDR3 coding DNA: TGTGCCAGCAGTTCCCCGGCGGGGGCTTCACCCCTCCACTTT. As protein: CASSSPAGASPLHF.

This clone was counted only a few times. The rearrangement uses TRBV6-5 and TRBJ2-7; no reliable D call. This CDR3 region has 14 residues. Germline CDR1 and CDR2: MNHEY and SVGAGI. The ends were cut back, 8 bases at V and 4 bases at J, with 18 bases in the middle. The CDR3 sequence: CASSMGHSRYEQYF. Here the CDR3 DNA reads TGTGCCAGCTCTATGGGCCATTCCCGGTACGAGCAGTACTTC.